This TCR beta chain was sequenced for a study of lymphopenia after photon versus proton radiotherapy. Data came from immunoSEQ multiplex PCR; TCRdb stores just in-frame clones and leaves some out. The repertoire has 42,000 or so clones, over 75% of them found once; the top ten carry about 24%. Study-level findings and limits: Under photons, naive T cells and diversity fell while effector/memory populations rose.

With regard to this clone: Its specificity is not known.

From germline, CDR1 is MNHEY and CDR2 SMNVEV (reference sequence). Unmatched junction bases numbered 10, after V lost 5 bases and J lost 9 bases. The CDR3 sequence is 16 residues long. This chain joins TRBV27 and TRBJ1-6; 10 bases match TRBD1. This clonotype was sampled from a woman in her 70s with pancreatic cancer. Sequencing was performed on peripheral blood, taken from a patient treated with proton-based radiotherapy. The CDR3 loop reads CASSTRQGALSSPLHF. The CDR3 DNA sequence: TGTGCCAGCAGTACCCGACAGGGGGCATTGAGTTCACCCCTCCACTTT.